A selection of T cell receptor beta chains follows, all from one sample in a study of PD-1 blockade in classical Hodgkin lymphoma. Some clones are missing from TCRdb's copy, which holds only in-frame ones; the method was immunoSEQ multiplex PCR. The sample shows around 50,000 clones, around four fifths of them seen only once. Sequenced material: peripheral blood mononuclear cells (PBMCs), taken before the fourth cycle of nivolumab. These receptors came from a human donor with classical Hodgkin lymphoma. Both conserved end residues are trimmed from each CDR3. Only some rows state a clone size, as once, few, many or a class for expanded clones.

>TRBV27|-|TRBJ1-2
ASSARLGGYT
>TRBV11-2|-|TRBJ1-1
ASSYSWDTEAF
>TRBV5-6|few|TRBJ2-5
ASSRPAGSEPQY
>TRBV11-2|-|TRBJ2-1
ASSGTGTGEQF
>TRBV11-2|-|TRBJ1-5
ASSSSRDSYSNQPQH
>TRBV28|-|TRBJ2-7
ASNNRGSLHVKQY
>TRBV5-6|-|TRBJ2-1
ASLSRGGSYEQF
>TRBV7-9|once|TRBJ2-3
ASSPRTRGGDTQY
>TRBV28|once|TRBJ1-5
ASSLSRWNQPQH
>TRBV5-1|-|TRBJ2-7
ASSLSGDNYEQY
>TRBV5-6|many|TRBJ2-3
ASSLYTDTQY
>TRBV27|-|TRBJ1-5
ASSLRDNNQPQH
>TRBV6-5|-|TRBJ1-5
ASSSGDQPQH
>TRBV7-2|-|TRBJ2-7
ASSLWSGTYEQY
>TRBV5-8|-|TRBJ2-7
ASSLGQGAYEQY
>TRBV1|-|TRBJ2-1
TSSQDTQAEQF
>TRBV4-1|-|TRBJ2-7
ASSFLFGTPIYEQY
>TRBV28|-|TRBJ2-5
ASSVPGLAGGPRRETQY
>TRBV5-1|-|TRBJ1-1
ASSRQAGVSEAF
>TRBV5-5|-|TRBJ2-5
ASRTGQETQY
>TRBV28|-|TRBJ1-5
ASSFVSNQPQH
>TRBV7-9|-|TRBJ2-7
ASTLAGVGYEQY
>TRBV18|many|TRBJ1-1
ASSRGLVNTEAF
>TRBV28|few|TRBJ2-7
ASSFGGDYEQY
>TRBV20-1|few|TRBJ2-5
SARERRAQY
>TRBV7-8|-|TRBJ2-3
ASSRLARTDTQY
>TRBV7-6|many|TRBJ2-7
ASSLTIPGGVYEQY
>TRBV2|-|TRBJ2-5
ASSEVGWYGETQY
>TRBV21-1|-|TRBJ2-7
ASSGTSGSSYEQY
>TRBV5-1|-|TRBJ1-3
ASSLGPFSGNTIY
>TRBV6-5|-|TRBJ2-7
ASSYSSGSSYEQY
>TRBV7-6|few|TRBJ1-2
ASSRTSGARYGYT
>TRBV10-3|-|TRBJ1-1
ASGGGGGTTEAF
>TRBV19|-|TRBJ1-2
ASSEGSDIQIYGYT
>TRBV11-3|-|TRBJ2-7
ASSHSETIYEQY
>TRBV4-1|few|TRBJ1-5
ASSQGRGVKQPQH
>TRBV7-9|-|TRBJ1-3
ASSPYTGSSGNTIY
>TRBV6-1|medium-sized|TRBJ1-3
ASSDQGNTIY
>TRBV27|few|TRBJ2-3
ASSLFKADTQY
>TRBV9|-|TRBJ2-1
ASSDFLAGSYNEQF
>TRBV9|-|TRBJ2-1
ASSVGSGSVSYNEQF
>TRBV9|-|TRBJ1-2
ASSARQGAYGYT
>TRBV15|-|TRBJ2-7
ATKNAGGVHEQY
>TRBV6-1|-|TRBJ2-7
ASSEVASLEQY
>TRBV7-2|-|TRBJ1-1
ASSLGPTPNTEAF
>TRBV27|-|TRBJ2-1
ASSLSITDAFLNEQF
>TRBV7-3|few|TRBJ2-7
ASSLQGSAYEQY
>TRBV28|-|TRBJ2-7
ASSLGDGPYEQY